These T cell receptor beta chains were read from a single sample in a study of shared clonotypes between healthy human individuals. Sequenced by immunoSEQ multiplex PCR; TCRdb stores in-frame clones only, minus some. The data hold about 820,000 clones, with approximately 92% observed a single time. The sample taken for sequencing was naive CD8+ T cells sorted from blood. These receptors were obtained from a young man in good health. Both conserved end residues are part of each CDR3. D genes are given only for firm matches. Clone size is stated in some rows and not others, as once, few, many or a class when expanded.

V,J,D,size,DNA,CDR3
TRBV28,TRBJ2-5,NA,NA,TGTGCCAGCAGTTTGGGACATCGCCAAGAGACCCAGTACTTC,CASSLGHRQETQYF
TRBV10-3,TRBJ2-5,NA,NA,TGTGCCATCAGTGACCCTAGCCAGGCAGAGACCCAGTACTTC,CAISDPSQAETQYF
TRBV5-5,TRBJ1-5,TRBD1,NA,TGTGCCAGCAGCTCAGGGGGGATAACGGGCCAGCCCCAGCATTTT,CASSSGGITGQPQHF
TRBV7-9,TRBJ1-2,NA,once,TGTGCCAGCAGCTTAGAGGGGCCCTCGGGCTACACCTTC,CASSLEGPSGYTF
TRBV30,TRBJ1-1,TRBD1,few,TGTGCCTGGAGTGGCGGGGACAGGGGGTTTGCTGAAGCTTTCTTT,CAWSGGDRGFAEAFF
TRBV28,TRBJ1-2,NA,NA,TGTGCCAGCAGCTCAGGGTATTTAGGAGGCTACACCTTC,CASSSGYLGGYTF
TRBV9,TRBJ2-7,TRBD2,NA,TGTGCCAGCAGCACCGGGACTAGCGGGAGGGCCTACGAGCAGTACTTC,CASSTGTSGRAYEQYF
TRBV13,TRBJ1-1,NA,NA,TGTGCCAGCAGCTTAGCCAGTGGGACTGAAGCTTTCTTT,CASSLASGTEAFF
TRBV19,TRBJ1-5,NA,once,TGTGCCAGTAGTATAGTAGGTGATCAGCCCCAGCATTTT,CASSIVGDQPQHF
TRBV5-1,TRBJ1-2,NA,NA,TGCGCCAGCAGCTCTCTTTCGGGGCAGCTATATGGCTACACCTTC,CASSSLSGQLYGYTF
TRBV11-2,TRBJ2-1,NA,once,TGTGCCAGCAGCATCCTAGGTGGCTCACAGTTCTTC,CASSILGGSQFF
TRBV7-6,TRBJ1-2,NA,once,TGTGCCAGCAGCTTGGGCCCCCTACAGTATGGCTACACCTTC,CASSLGPLQYGYTF
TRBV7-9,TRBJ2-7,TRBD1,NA,TGTGCCAGCAGCTCGACAGGGGTGATTCTTTACGAGCAGTACTTC,CASSSTGVILYEQYF
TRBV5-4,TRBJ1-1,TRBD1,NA,TGTGCCAGCAGCGGCGGGACAGGAGGCACTGAAGCTTTCTTT,CASSGGTGGTEAFF
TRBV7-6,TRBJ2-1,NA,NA,TGTGCCAGCAGCTTAGAGGGCAGGGGAAAATCCTACAATGAGCAGTTCTTC,CASSLEGRGKSYNEQFF